This TCR beta chain derives from a study of PD-1 and CTLA-4 blockade in melanoma. This clone was counted a few times. The CDR3 loop spans 14 amino acids. Germline V gene lookup returns CDR1 SGDLS and CDR2 YYNGEE. The V end was cut by 3 bases, the J end by 7 bases, with 16 bases between. Sequencing was performed with immunoSEQ multiplex PCR; in TCRdb, only in-frame clones are kept and a portion is missing. Found here are about 28,000 clones, more than 85% of them singletons; the top ten hold 8.5% to 9%. This clonotype originated in a human donor with melanoma. The V and J genes are TRBV9 and TRBJ1-2; possible D gene TRBD1, 5 bases. The source was CD8+ T cells from peripheral blood, collected from a patient given anti-PD-1 treatment. CDR3 in DNA: TGTGCCAGCAGCGATACCGGGGCTAATGCTGGCTACACCTTC. Its translation is CASSDTGANAGYTF.